The clone carrying this T cell receptor beta chain was observed a few times. What it binds is unknown. Germline values: CDR1 DFQATT, CDR2 SNEGSKA (reference sequence). Trimming removed 3 bases at V and 2 bases at J, with 17 bases between. This CDR3 has 15 residues. TCRdb re-called the RT-PCR reads with MiXCR, one entry per CDR3 protein. The repertoire includes 590,000 or so distinct CDR3 sequences, about 15% of them detected once, and less than 9% sits in the top ten. These data come from a study of response to subunit inactivated influenza vaccine. General observations from the study: The authors put forward the suggestion that each seasonal influenza vaccination may bring in only a limited number of new T cells.

The TCR originated in a man aged 50 or older who received an inactivated influenza vaccine. The chain joins TRBV20-1 to TRBJ2-7; D may be TRBD1 or TRBD2 (6 bases each). The specimen comprised PBMCs from blood, sampled approximately 15 days before vaccination. The CDR3 loop is CSASSPGGTTYEQYF. CDR3 coding DNA: TGCAGTGCTAGCAGTCCTGGCGGGACAACCTACGAGCAGTACTTC.